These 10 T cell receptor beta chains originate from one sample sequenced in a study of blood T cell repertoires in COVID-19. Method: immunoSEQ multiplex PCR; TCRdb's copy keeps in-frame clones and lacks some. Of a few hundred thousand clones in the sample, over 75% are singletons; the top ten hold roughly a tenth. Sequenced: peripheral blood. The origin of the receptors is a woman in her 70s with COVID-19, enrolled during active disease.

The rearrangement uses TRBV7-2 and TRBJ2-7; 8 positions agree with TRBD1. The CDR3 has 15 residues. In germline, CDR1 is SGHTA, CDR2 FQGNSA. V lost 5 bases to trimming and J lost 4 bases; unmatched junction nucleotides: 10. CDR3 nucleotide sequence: TGTGCCAGCAGCCTAGGACAGGGTCTGAGATACGAGCAGTACTTC. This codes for CASSLGQGLRYEQYF. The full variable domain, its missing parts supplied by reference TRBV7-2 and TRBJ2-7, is GAGVSQSPSNKVTEKGKDVELRCDPISGHTALYWYRQSLGQGLEFLIYFQGNSAPDKSGLPSDRFSAERTGGSVSTLTIQRTQQEDSAVYLCASSLGQGLRYEQYFGPGTRLTVT.

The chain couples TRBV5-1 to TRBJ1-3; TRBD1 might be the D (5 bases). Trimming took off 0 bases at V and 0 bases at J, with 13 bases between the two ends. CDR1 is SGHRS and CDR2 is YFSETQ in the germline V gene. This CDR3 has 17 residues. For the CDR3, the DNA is TGCGCCAGCAGCTTGGGACCCCAGGGTGACTCTGGAAACACCATATATTTT. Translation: CASSLGPQGDSGNTIYF.

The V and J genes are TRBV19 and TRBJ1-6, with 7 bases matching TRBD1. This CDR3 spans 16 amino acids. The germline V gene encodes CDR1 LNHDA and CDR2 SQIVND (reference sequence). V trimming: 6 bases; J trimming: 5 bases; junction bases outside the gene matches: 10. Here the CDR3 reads CASSETGSSDNSPLHF. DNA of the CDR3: TGTGCCAGTAGCGAGACAGGGTCGTCTGATAATTCACCCCTCCACTTT.

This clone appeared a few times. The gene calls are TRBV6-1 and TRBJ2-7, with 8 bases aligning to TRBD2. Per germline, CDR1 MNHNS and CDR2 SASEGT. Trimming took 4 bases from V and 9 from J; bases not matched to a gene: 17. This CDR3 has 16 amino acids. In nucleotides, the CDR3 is TGTGCCAGCAGTGCGCTCTCCAGCGGGAGACGGGATGCGCAGTACTTC. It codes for CASSALSSGRRDAQYF.

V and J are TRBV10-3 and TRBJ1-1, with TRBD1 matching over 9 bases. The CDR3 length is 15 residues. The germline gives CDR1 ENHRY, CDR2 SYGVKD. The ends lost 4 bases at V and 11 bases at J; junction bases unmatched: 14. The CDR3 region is CAISADRGGDGYAFF. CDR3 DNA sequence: TGTGCCATCAGTGCGGACAGGGGAGGGGATGGATATGCTTTCTTT.

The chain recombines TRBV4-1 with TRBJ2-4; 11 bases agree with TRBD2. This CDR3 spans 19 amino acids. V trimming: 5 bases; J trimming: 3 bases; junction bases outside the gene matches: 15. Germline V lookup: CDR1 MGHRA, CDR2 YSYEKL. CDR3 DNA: TGCGCCAGCAGCTCACTGACTAGCGGGACTAGATCTGACAAAAACATTCAGTACTTC. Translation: CASSSLTSGTRSDKNIQYF.

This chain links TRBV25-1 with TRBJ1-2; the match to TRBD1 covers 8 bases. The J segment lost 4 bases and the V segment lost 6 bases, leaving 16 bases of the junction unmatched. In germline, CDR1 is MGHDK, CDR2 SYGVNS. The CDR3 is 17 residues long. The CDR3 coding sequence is TGTGCCAGCAGGGGAGGGTCACAGGGGGAATATGCCTATGGCTACACCTTC. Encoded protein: CASRGGSQGEYAYGYTF.

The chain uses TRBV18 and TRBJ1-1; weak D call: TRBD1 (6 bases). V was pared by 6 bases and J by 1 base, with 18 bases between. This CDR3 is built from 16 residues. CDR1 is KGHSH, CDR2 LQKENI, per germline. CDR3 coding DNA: TGTGCCAGCTCTCTTAGACCCCACAGGGAGAACACTGAAGCTTTCTTT. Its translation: CASSLRPHRENTEAFF. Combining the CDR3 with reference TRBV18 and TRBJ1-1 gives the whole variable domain NAGVMQNPRHLVRRRGQEARLRCSPMKGHSHVYWYRQLPEEGLKFMVYLQKENIIDESGMPKERFSAEFPKEGPSILRIQQVVRGDSAAYFCASSLRPHRENTEAFFGQGTRLTVV.

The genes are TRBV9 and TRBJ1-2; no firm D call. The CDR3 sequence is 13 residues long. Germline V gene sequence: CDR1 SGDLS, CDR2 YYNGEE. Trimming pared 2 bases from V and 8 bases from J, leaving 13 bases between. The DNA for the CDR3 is TGTGCCAGCAGCGTCCCAAACCGGAGAGGCTACACCTTC. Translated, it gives CASSVPNRRGYTF. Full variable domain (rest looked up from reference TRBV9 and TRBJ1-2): DSGVTQTPKHLITATGQRVTLRCSPRSGDLSVYWYQQSLDQGLQFLIQYYNGEERAKGNILERFSAQQFPDLHSELNLSSLELGDSALYFCASSVPNRRGYTFGSGTRLTVV.

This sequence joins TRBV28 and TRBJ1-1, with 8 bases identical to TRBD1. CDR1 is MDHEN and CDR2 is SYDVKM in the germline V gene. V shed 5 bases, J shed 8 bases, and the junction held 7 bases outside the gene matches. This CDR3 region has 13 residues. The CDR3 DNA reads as TGTGCCAGCAGTCTACTTGGACAGGGAGAAGCTTTCTTT. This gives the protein CASSLLGQGEAFF.